These 10 T cell receptor beta chains share one sample of origin, sequenced in a study of response to subunit inactivated influenza vaccine. One entry per CDR3 protein results from TCRdb running MiXCR on the RT-PCR reads. The sample carries a few hundred thousand distinct CDR3 sequences, approximately 6.9% recorded once. The source was PBMCs from blood, collected roughly 24 months after vaccination. The receptors were gathered from a man aged 50 to 69 who received an inactivated influenza vaccine.

V is TRBV24-1 and J is TRBJ2-1; either TRBD1 or TRBD2 may fit D (5 bases each). CDR1 is KGHDR and CDR2 is SFDVKD in the germline V gene. The CDR3 length is 15 residues. Between the trimmed V and J ends, which lost 2 bases and 5 bases, there was a span of 12 bases. CDR3 nucleotides: TGTGCCACCAGTGATTCCGGGACCTTTCACAATGAGCAGTTCTTC. Residues: CATSDSGTFHNEQFF.

This clonotype has more than one count but fewer than ten. This sequence joins TRBV4-2 and TRBJ1-4; no reliable D call. V lost 0 bases and J 4 bases, leaving 9 bases between the germline ends. The CDR3 sequence is 15 residues long. Germline CDR1 and CDR2: LGHNA and YNFKEQ. The CDR3 here is CASSQDYRVNEKLFF. The CDR3 coding sequence is TGTGCCAGCAGCCAAGATTACCGGGTTAATGAAAAACTGTTTTTT.

This clonotype was recorded at least ten times. The chain combines TRBV12-3 or TRBV12-4 with TRBJ2-1; 8 bases fit TRBD2. The CDR3 totals 16 residues. V lost 8 bases and J lost 5; bases outside the gene matches: 14. CDR3 DNA: TGTGCCAGCCAACCCAGTGGGCGGGGGGCAAACAATGAGCAGTTCTTC. Residues: CASQPSGRGANNEQFF.

This clonotype was observed a few times. This rearrangement joins TRBV6-1 to TRBJ2-7; 12 nucleotides line up with TRBD1. The CDR3 is 15 residues long. Germline CDR1 and CDR2: MNHNS and SASEGT. The J segment lost 4 bases and the V segment lost 6 bases, leaving 7 bases of the junction unmatched. CDR3 nucleotide sequence: TGTGCCAGCAGCCGGGGACAGGGGGCTTCGTACGAGCAGTACTTC. Translating gives CASSRGQGASYEQYF.

This clonotype appeared a few times. This chain links TRBV20-1 with TRBJ2-7, with TRBD1 matching 8 bases. This CDR3 spans 14 amino acids. V trimming: 2 bases; J trimming: 6 bases; junction bases outside the gene matches: 9. The germline CDR1 and CDR2 sequences are DFQATT and SNEGSKA (reference sequence). The CDR3 DNA is TGCAGTGCTAGACCAGGACAGGGAGGAAGCGAGCAGTACTTC. Its translation is CSARPGQGGSEQYF.

This clonotype showed up many times. The CDR3, as DNA: TGTGCCAGCAGCCAAGTATTGGGTAAAGGACTAGTTGCGGATACGCAGTATTTT. It specifies CASSQVLGKGLVADTQYF. V gene TRBV3-1 combines with J gene TRBJ2-3; the match to TRBD2 covers 7 bases. Losses at the gene ends were 1 base for V and 6 bases for J; bases not matched to a gene: 16. Germline loops: CDR1 LGHDT, CDR2 YNNKEL (reference sequence). CDR3 length: 18 amino acids.

This clonotype occurred a few times. J is TRBJ1-1 and V is TRBV12-3 or TRBV12-4, with TRBD1 matching over 10 bases. J gave up 5 bases and V 3 bases, and 6 bases lay outside the gene matches. The CDR3 length is 15 residues. CDR3 region: CASSFRQGAWTEAFF. CDR3 coding DNA: TGTGCCAGCAGTTTTAGACAGGGGGCCTGGACTGAAGCTTTCTTT.

V usage is TRBV5-5 and J usage is TRBJ1-3, with D uncertain. In germline, CDR1 is SGHKS, CDR2 YYEKEE (reference sequence). This CDR3 contains 16 residues. V was pared by 4 bases and J by 1 base, with 15 bases between. CDR3 nucleotides: TGTGCCAGCAGCGGGTGGGGAGAAACATCTGGAAACACCATATATTTT. This gives the protein CASSGWGETSGNTIYF.

This clonotype was counted many times. This chain joins TRBV5-1 and TRBJ2-7; 7 nucleotides agree with TRBD1. Germline lookup yields CDR1 SGHRS and CDR2 YFSETQ. The CDR3 has 15 residues. Trimming took 1 base from V and 1 from J; bases not matched to a gene: 5. The CDR3 loop is CASSLLGRGSYEQYF. The CDR3 DNA follows: TGCGCCAGCAGCTTGCTAGGCAGGGGGTCCTACGAGCAGTACTTC.

This clonotype showed up many times. J is TRBJ1-6 and V is TRBV6-1, with a possible D match to TRBD1 (6 bases). Trimming cost V 4 bases and J 5 bases, with 15 bases left between them. Germline values: CDR1 MNHNS, CDR2 SASEGT. The CDR3 runs to 16 residues. CDR3 nucleotides: TGTGCCAGCAGTGGAGGCAGGGGTGGTCATAATTCACCCCTCCACTTT. It encodes CASSGGRGGHNSPLHF.